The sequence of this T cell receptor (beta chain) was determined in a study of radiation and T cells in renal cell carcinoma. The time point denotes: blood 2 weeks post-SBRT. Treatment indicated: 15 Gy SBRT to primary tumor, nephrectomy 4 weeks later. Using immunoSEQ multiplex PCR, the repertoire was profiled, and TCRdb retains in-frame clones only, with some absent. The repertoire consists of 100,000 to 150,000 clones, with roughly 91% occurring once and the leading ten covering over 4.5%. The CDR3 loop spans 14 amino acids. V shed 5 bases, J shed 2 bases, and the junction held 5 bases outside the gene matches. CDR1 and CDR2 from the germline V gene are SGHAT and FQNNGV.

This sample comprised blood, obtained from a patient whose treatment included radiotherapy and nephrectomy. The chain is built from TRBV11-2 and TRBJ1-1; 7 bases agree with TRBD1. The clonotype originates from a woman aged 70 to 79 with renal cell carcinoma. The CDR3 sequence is CASSPDRVNTEAFF. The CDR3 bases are TGTGCCAGCAGCCCAGACAGGGTTAACACTGAAGCTTTCTTT.